This T cell receptor beta chain was documented in a study of blood T cell repertoires in COVID-19. Study background: COVID-19 samples from acute and convalescent phases originated in the United States, Italy and Spain. The analysed material was cDNA or gDNA that came from T cells, B-cell-depleted T cells, or PBMCs.

Germline assignment: CDR1 MGHRA and CDR2 YSYEKL. CDR3 size: 17 residues. V was trimmed by 0 bases and J by 7 bases, leaving 21 bases between them. As handled by the study authors: Estimated nucleated cell counts came from reference gene primer amplification. Profiling relied on immunoSEQ multiplex PCR, and the TCRdb table lists in-frame clones only, not all of them. Clone size and the V and J calls come from that table; the DNA yielded D and trimming. The sample holds about 520,000 clones, roughly 85% seen once. The rearrangement links TRBV4-1 to TRBJ1-2; D is possibly TRBD1 (5 bases). The sample was peripheral blood. This clonotype was sampled from a human donor in a cohort sampled during active COVID-19. The CDR3 nucleotides read TGCGCCAGCAGCCAAGATGGCAGGGTCGTTAACAAGGCTGGCTACACCTTC. Translation: CASSQDGRVVNKAGYTF.